This T cell receptor (beta chain) is drawn from a study of early stage breast cancer tumors. General study points: Bulk DNA sequencing of unsorted cells missed chain pairing and markers. In about 90% of the 16 patients, blood comparison separated tumor from normal breast.

Each sample had two DNA replicates, 0.5 ug blood or approximately 1.5 ug tissue. The data were produced by immunoSEQ multiplex PCR, yet TCRdb's version contains in-frame clones alone and is incomplete. Of 25,000 to 30,000 clones listed, roughly 86% are singletons. CDR3 length: 17 amino acids. Germline V lookup: CDR1 LNHDA, CDR2 SQIVND (reference sequence). V was pared by 2 bases and J by 4 bases, with 18 bases between. Concerning this clone itself: As yet, its antigen is unknown.

The sequenced sample consisted of blood. The chain carries TRBV19 and TRBJ1-5; possible D gene TRBD1, 5 bases. The sequence was collected from a person aged 45-60 years with breast cancer. The CDR3 DNA reads as TGTGCCAGTAGTATAAGAGGGGTTGGACAATTTAATCAGCCCCAGCATTTT. Residues: CASSIRGVGQFNQPQHF.